This TCR beta chain is drawn from a study of siplizumab effects on memory and regulatory T cells. Study-level points and caveats: The majority of clones, roughly 75-97% of proliferating CD4+ or CD8+ clones, lacked an assignable naive or memory phenotype.

The CDR3 runs to 17 residues. Deletions cut 2 bases from V and 1 base from J, with 17 bases between. Sequencing was performed with immunoSEQ multiplex PCR; in TCRdb, only in-frame clones are kept and a portion is missing. The data hold about 9,900 clones, with around 40% observed a single time. In its sample, this clone was seen a few times. Its antigen is not identified. As described, mixed lymphocyte reaction cells underwent coculture at 37°C for a duration of approximately 6 days. The chain carries TRBV23-1 and TRBJ1-2, with D unresolved. TRBV23-1 is an ORF, and what it does is uncertain. This receptor was taken from a human donor in good health; the cells came from an allogeneic mixed lymphocyte reaction. Sequences were obtained from CFSE-low (dividing) CD4+ T cells sorted from an allogeneic mixed lymphocyte reaction. The CDR3 here is CASSQLCFFGDNYGYTF. In DNA form, the CDR3 reads TGCGCCAGCAGTCAACTCTGTTTCTTCGGGGATAACTATGGCTACACCTTC.